This is a list of T cell receptor beta chains from one sample in a study of shared clonotypes between healthy human individuals. Generated by immunoSEQ multiplex PCR, the TCRdb table keeps only in-frame clones and is missing some. Here the sample spans millions of clones, 85% to 95% being singletons. The sequenced sample was naive CD4+ T cells sorted from blood. These receptors all come from a man aged 18 to 29 in good health. Both conserved end residues are trimmed from each CDR3. Where a row states a size, it is once, few, many or the class of an expanded clone; other rows omit it.

v_call	j_call	clone_size	cdr3_length	cdr3_aa
TRBV19	TRBJ1-2	NA	13	ASSMLLDRGIGYT
TRBV5-4	TRBJ2-7	NA	12	ASSLTGSSYEQY
TRBV5-8	TRBJ1-4	NA	15	ASKLILRGSEREKLF
TRBV11-2	TRBJ2-3	NA	12	ASSLAGLTDTQY
TRBV2	TRBJ1-3	NA	9	ASRTGNTIY
TRBV30	TRBJ2-1	NA	13	AWSVVRGRANEQF
TRBV12-5	TRBJ1-6	NA	14	ASVNIGGYVNSPLH
TRBV7-6	TRBJ2-1	NA	14	ASSLGLAGRGGEQF
TRBV11-2	TRBJ2-1	NA	15	ASSLDRTGSGHNEQF
TRBV5-1	TRBJ2-2	NA	14	ASSLGQGAPTGELF
TRBV10-3	TRBJ2-3	NA	14	AIRPGLAGGGDTQY
TRBV10-3	TRBJ2-5	NA	13	AISGQGSYQETQY
TRBV7-2	TRBJ2-3	NA	12	ASSLPGWPDTQY
TRBV11-3	NA	NA	10	ASSKQGYEQY
TRBV9	TRBJ1-1	NA	13	ASNPSGNTNTEAF
TRBV9	TRBJ1-2	NA	12	ASSRLGGHYGYT
TRBV10-3	TRBJ2-3	NA	10	AIRGIQYTQY
TRBV19	TRBJ1-2	once	11	ASIRGIGYGYT
TRBV25-1	TRBJ2-3	NA	15	ASSEYRLQWGTDTQY
TRBV6-1	TRBJ1-6	NA	13	ASSKVGQDNSPLH
TRBV18	TRBJ2-5	NA	12	ASSPPGQQETQY
TRBV5-6	TRBJ2-5	NA	13	ASSFTDRGIGTQY
TRBV6-1	TRBJ1-2	NA	15	ASSELTRTGANYGYT
TRBV18	TRBJ2-7	NA	14	ASSAPPRTGGYEQY
TRBV20-1	TRBJ2-3	NA	9	SASWGSTQY
TRBV5-4	TRBJ1-2	once	11	ASSDGQIVGYT
TRBV5-1	TRBJ1-2	NA	11	ASSLVRADGYT
TRBV7-2	TRBJ2-5	NA	12	ASSSSRSQETQY
TRBV13	TRBJ1-1	NA	11	ASSLDLNTEAF
TRBV9	TRBJ2-7	NA	13	ASSVGQLGAYEQY
TRBV7-2	TRBJ2-5	NA	14	ASSLTQIRGTETQY
TRBV4-2	TRBJ2-5	once	18	ASSQGGGLAGGRGQETQY
TRBV10-3	TRBJ2-1	NA	12	AISEAMSSDEQF
TRBV30	TRBJ1-6	NA	12	AWSVHTDNSPLH
TRBV6-1	TRBJ1-1	NA	12	ASSASQGRTEAF
TRBV19	TRBJ1-5	NA	13	ASTPGDVGNQPQH
TRBV25-1	TRBJ1-1	NA	12	ASKLDSENTEAF
TRBV7-9	TRBJ1-6	NA	13	ASSLYSSYNSPLH
TRBV28	TRBJ1-1	NA	10	ASSPWGLEAF
TRBV25-1	TRBJ2-1	NA	14	ASSEYLTSGDNEQF